Described below is a single T cell receptor beta chain sequence and its context. This sample was included in a study of blood T cell repertoires in COVID-19. For the study at large: The United States, Italy and Spain provided the acute and convalescent COVID-19 samples. Sample material is recorded as cDNA or gDNA derived from T cells, B-cell-depleted T cells, or PBMCs.

Authors' data handling: How many nucleated cells were present was estimated from reference gene primer amplification. Sequencing was performed with immunoSEQ multiplex PCR; in TCRdb, only in-frame clones are kept and a portion is missing. V and J calls and clone size follow that table, whereas D and trimming were derived from the DNA. The data show under 300,000 clones, about 90% seen once. This CDR3 spans 13 amino acids. The V end was cut by 2 bases, the J end by 3 bases, with 8 bases between. Germline CDR1 and CDR2: MNHNY and SVGAGI (reference sequence). The sample comprised peripheral blood. The TCR comes from a man aged 55 to 70 with acute or convalescent COVID-19. The gene calls are TRBV6-6 and TRBJ2-7; D is unclear. The CDR3 reads CASSYGTDYEQYF. CDR3 sequence (DNA): TGTGCCAGCAGTTACGGCACAGACTACGAGCAGTACTTC.